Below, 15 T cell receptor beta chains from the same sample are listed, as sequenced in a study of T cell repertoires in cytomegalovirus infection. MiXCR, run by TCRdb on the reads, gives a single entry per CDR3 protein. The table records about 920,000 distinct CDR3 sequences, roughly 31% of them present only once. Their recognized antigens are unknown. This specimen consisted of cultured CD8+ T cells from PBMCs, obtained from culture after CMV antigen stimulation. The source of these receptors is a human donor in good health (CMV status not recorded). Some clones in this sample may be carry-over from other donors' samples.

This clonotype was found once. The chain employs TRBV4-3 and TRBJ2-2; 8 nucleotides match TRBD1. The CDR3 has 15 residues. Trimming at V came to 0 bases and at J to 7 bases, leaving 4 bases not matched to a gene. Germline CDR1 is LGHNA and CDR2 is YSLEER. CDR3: CASSQDRGLSGELFF. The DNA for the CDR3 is TGCGCCAGCAGCCAAGACAGGGGGCTAAGCGGGGAGCTGTTTTTT.

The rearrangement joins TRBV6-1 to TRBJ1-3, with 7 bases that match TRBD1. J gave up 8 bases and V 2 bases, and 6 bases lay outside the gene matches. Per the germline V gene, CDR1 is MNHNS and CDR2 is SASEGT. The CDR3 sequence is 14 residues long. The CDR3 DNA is TGTGCCAGCAGTGAACAACAGGGGCTCGACACCATATATTTT. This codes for CASSEQQGLDTIYF.

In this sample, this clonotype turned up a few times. The CDR3 spells CASSPWARDYPLQETQYF. The CDR3 region has the DNA TGTGCCAGCAGCCCTTGGGCCCGGGACTACCCGTTACAAGAGACCCAGTACTTC. The gene calls are TRBV11-2 and TRBJ2-5; 7 nucleotides align to TRBD2. CDR1 SGHAT and CDR2 FQNNGV come from the germline V gene. The CDR3 is made up of 18 amino acids. Trimming cost V 5 bases and J 2 bases; bases outside gene matches: 17.

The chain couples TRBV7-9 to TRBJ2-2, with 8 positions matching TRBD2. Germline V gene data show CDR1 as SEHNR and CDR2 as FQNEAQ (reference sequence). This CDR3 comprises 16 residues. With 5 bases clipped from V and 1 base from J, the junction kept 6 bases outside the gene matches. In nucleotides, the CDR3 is TGTGCCAGCAGCGAAATAGCGGGGCAGAACACCGGGGAGCTGTTTTTT. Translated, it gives CASSEIAGQNTGELFF. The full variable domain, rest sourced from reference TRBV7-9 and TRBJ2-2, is DTGVSQNPRHKITKRGQNVTFRCDPISEHNRLYWYRQTLGQGPEFLTYFQNEAQLEKSRLLSDRFSAERPKGSFSTLEIQRTEQGDSAMYLCASSEIAGQNTGELFFGEGSRLTVL.

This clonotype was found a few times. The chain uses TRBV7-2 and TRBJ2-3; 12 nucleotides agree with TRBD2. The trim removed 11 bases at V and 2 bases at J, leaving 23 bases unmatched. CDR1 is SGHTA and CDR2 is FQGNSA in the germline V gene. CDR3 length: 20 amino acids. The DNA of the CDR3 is TGTGCCGCAACTCAGGCAGTTTTCGGCCTAGCGGGGGGGGTCACAGATACGCAGTATTTT. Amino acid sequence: CAATQAVFGLAGGVTDTQYF.

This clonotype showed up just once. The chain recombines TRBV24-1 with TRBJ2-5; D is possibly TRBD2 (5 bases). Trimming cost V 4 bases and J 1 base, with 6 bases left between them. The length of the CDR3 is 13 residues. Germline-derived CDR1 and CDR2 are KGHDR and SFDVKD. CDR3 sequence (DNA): TGTGCCACCAGTGAGACTATCCAAGAGACCCAGTACTTC. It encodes CATSETIQETQYF.

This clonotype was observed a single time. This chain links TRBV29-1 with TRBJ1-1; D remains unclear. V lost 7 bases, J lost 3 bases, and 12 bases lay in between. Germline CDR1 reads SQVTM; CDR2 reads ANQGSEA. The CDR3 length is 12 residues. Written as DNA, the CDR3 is TGCAGCGGGAGGGCGGGTGACACTGAAGCTTTCTTT. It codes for CSGRAGDTEAFF. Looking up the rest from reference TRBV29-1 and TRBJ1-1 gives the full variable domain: SAVISQKPSRDICQRGTSLTIQCQVDSQVTMMFWYRQQPGQSLTLIATANQGSEATYESGFVIDKFPISRPNLTFSTLTVSNMSPEDSSIYLCSGRAGDTEAFFGQGTRLTVV.

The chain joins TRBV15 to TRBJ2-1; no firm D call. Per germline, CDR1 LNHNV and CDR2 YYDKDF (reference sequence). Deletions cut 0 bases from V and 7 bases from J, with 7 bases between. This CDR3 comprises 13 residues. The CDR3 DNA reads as TGTGCCACCAGCAGAGATCTCGGAAATGAGCAGTTCTTC. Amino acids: CATSRDLGNEQFF.

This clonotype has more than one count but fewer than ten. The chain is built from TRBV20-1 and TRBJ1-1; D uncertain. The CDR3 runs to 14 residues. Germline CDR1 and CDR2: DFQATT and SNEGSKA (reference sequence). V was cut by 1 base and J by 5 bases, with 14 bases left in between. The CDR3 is CSARGYTGGTEAFF. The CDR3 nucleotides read TGCAGTGCTAGAGGCTATACCGGAGGAACTGAAGCTTTCTTT.

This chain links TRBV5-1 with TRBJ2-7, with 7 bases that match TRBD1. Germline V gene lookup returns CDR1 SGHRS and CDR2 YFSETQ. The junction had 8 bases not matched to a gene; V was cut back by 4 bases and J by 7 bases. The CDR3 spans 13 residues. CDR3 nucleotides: TGCGCCAGCAGCGCTAAAGGGGGCGGGGAGCAGTACTTC. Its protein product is CASSAKGGGEQYF. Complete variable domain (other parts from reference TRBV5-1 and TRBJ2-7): KAGVTQTPRYLIKTRGQQVTLSCSPISGHRSVSWYQQTPGQGLQFLFEYFSETQRNKGNFPGRFSGRQFSNSRSEMNVSTLELGDSALYLCASSAKGGGEQYFGPGTRLTVT.

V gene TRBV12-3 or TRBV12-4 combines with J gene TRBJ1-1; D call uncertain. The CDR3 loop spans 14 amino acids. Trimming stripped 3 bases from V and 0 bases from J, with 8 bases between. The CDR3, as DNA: TGTGCCAGCAGTTTCGCCTCCATGAACACTGAAGCTTTCTTT. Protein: CASSFASMNTEAFF.

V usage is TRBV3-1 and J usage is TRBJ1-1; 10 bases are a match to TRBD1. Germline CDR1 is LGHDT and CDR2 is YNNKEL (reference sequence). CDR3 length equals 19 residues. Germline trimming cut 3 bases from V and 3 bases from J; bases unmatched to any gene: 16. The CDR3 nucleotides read TGTGCCAGCAGCCACAAGGGAGGGACAGGGGATCGTTTGGACACTGAAGCTTTCTTT. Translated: CASSHKGGTGDRLDTEAFF.

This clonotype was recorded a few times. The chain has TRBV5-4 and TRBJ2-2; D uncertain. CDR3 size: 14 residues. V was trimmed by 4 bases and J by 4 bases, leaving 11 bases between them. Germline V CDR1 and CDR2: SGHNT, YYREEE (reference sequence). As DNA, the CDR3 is TGTGCCAGCAGCCCGAAGAGTAGCACCGGGGAGCTGTTTTTT. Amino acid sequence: CASSPKSSTGELFF.

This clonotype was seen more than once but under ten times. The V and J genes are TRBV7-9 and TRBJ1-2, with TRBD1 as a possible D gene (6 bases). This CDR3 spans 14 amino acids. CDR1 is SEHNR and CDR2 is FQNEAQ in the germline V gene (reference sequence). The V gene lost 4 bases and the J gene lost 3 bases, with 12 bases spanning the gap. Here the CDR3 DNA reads TGTGCCAGCAGCTCTGTACAGGGAGACTATGGCTACACCTTC. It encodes CASSSVQGDYGYTF.

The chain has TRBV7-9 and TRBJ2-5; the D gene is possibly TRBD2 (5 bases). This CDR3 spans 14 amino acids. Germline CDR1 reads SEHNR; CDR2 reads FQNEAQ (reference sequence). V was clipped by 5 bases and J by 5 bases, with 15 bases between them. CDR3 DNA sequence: TGTGCCAGCAGCCCGAGCACGGGAATGGAGACCCAGTACTTC. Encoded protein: CASSPSTGMETQYF.